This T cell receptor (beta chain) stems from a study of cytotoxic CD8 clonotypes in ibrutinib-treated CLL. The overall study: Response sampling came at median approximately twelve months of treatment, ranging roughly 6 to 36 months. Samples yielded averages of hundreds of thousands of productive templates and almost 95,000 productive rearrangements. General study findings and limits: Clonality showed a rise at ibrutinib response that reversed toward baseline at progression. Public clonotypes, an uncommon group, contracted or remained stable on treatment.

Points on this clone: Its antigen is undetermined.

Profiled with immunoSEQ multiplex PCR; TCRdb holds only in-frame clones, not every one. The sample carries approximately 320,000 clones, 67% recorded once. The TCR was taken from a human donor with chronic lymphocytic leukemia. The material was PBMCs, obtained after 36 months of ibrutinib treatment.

DNA of the CDR3: TGTGCCAGCAGCCTTGCGGGGGCGGGGGTGGCAGAGACCCAGTACTTC. It yields the protein CASSLAGAGVAETQYF. The chain combines TRBV5-6 with TRBJ2-5; tentative D call: TRBD2 (7 bases). The V gene lost 4 bases and the J gene lost 4 bases, with 20 bases spanning the gap. Germline V gene data show CDR1 as SGHDT and CDR2 as YYEEEE. The CDR3 is 16 amino acids.